Given below is one TCR beta chain in context. Its target is unknown. This sample was included in a study of OX40 agonist ivuxolimab in advanced cancers. Study as a whole: Clinicians treated patients with ivuxolimab, an agonistic anti-OX40 (CD134) antibody. Partial responses occurred in three patients (one hepatocellular carcinoma, two cutaneous melanoma).

The germline V gene encodes CDR1 LNHDA and CDR2 SQIVND (reference sequence). The CDR3 length is 15 residues. With 2 bases clipped from V and 2 bases from J, the junction kept 2 bases outside the gene matches. Sequencing used immunoSEQ multiplex PCR; TCRdb keeps in-frame clones, though not all of them. This sample has about 90,000 clones, with about nine tenths found just once. Findings and limits, study-wide: On average, a greater number of expanded clones characterised CD8+ T cells relative to CD4+.

This clonotype was obtained from an adult with an advanced solid tumor such as melanoma, head and neck, liver or kidney cancer. The chain uses TRBV19 and TRBJ2-7; 11 nucleotides line up with TRBD2. The sample here was CD4+ or CD8+ T cells sorted from blood, taken in a trial of the OX40 agonist ivuxolimab. CDR3 amino acids: CASSITSGSPYEQYF. The CDR3 nucleotides read TGTGCCAGTAGTATAACTAGCGGGAGTCCCTACGAGCAGTACTTC.